This is a list of T cell receptor beta chains from one sample in a study of post-analysis software for immune sequencing data. Each CDR3 protein gets one entry after TCRdb re-called the PCR reads with MiXCR. The sample yields 500,000 to 600,000 distinct CDR3 sequences, roughly two fifths seen once. Sequencing was performed on blood. These receptors all stem from a girl between 10 and 17 years old with multiple sclerosis. CDR3s include the opening cysteine and the closing phenylalanine or tryptophan. A D gene is named only where the DNA matches it firmly. Part of the rows lack a size; the others show once, few, many or a class for expanded clones.

>TRBV7-2|TRBJ1-2|TRBD1|few|11
CASSLGTGLTF
TGTGCCAGCAGCCTGGGGACAGGACTCACCTTC
>TRBV6-1|TRBJ1-5|.|.|16
CASSEVSQGRNQPQHF
TGTGCCAGCAGTGAAGTGAGTCAAGGGCGCAATCAGCCCCAGCATTTT
>TRBV7-9|TRBJ2-1|TRBD1|.|16
CASSSGQGRSYNEQFF
TGTGCCAGCAGCTCCGGACAGGGTAGATCCTACAATGAGCAGTTCTTC
>TRBV7-9|TRBJ1-5|.|.|16
CASSLAKGLGNQPQHF
TGTGCCAGCAGCTTAGCCAAGGGGCTCGGCAATCAGCCCCAGCATTTT
>TRBV12-3/TRBV12-4|TRBJ2-1|.|.|14
CASSFAILANEQFF
TGTGCCAGCAGTTTCGCTATACTAGCAAATGAGCAGTTCTTC
>TRBV29-1|TRBJ1-4|TRBD1|few|14
CSVHLGTGSEKLFF
TGCAGCGTGCATCTTGGGACAGGGAGTGAAAAACTGTTTTTT
>TRBV3-1|TRBJ2-1|.|.|15
CASSQGSGSGNEQFF
TGTGCCAGCAGCCAAGGGTCAGGGTCCGGGAATGAGCAGTTCTTC
>TRBV9|TRBJ1-2|.|.|14
CASSGGVEDYGYTF
TGTGCCAGCAGCGGGGGAGTGGAAGACTATGGCTACACCTTC
>TRBV28|TRBJ2-2|TRBD2|.|15
CASRPTSGNTGELFF
TGTGCCAGCAGGCCGACTAGCGGGAACACCGGGGAGCTGTTTTTT
>TRBV12-3/TRBV12-4|TRBJ2-1|.|.|11
CAGSLNGKQFF
TGTGCCGGCAGTTTAAACGGAAAGCAGTTCTTC
>TRBV2|TRBJ2-3|TRBD1|.|14
CASKGQDSTDTQYF
TGTGCCAGCAAAGGACAGGATAGCACAGATACGCAGTATTTT
>TRBV20-1|TRBJ2-3|.|.|11
CSAPRTDTRYF
TGCAGTGCGCCTCGTACAGATACGCGGTATTTT
>TRBV28|TRBJ2-2|TRBD2|.|15
CASSQGLAITGELFF
TGTGCCAGCAGCCAAGGACTAGCGATCACCGGGGAGCTGTTTTTT
>TRBV20-1|TRBJ2-2|.|.|13
CSSRGSNTGELFF
TGCTCCTCCCGGGGTTCGAACACCGGGGAGCTGTTTTTT
>TRBV10-3|TRBJ1-5|.|few|14
CAISESISGQPQHF
TGTGCCATCAGTGAGTCTATCTCCGGTCAGCCCCAGCATTTT
>TRBV20-1|TRBJ1-5|.|few|14
CSAGGRGSNQPQHF
TGCAGTGCTGGGGGGAGGGGTAGCAATCAGCCCCAGCATTTT
>TRBV28|TRBJ2-6|.|few|17
CASRSGHTFSGANVLTF
TGTGCCAGCAGATCGGGACATACCTTCTCTGGGGCCAACGTCCTGACTTTC
>TRBV12-3/TRBV12-4|TRBJ2-3|TRBD2|.|20
CASNSRGEGLGGLSTDTQYF
TGTGCCAGCAATTCCCGAGGGGAGGGACTAGGAGGGCTCAGCACAGATACGCAGTATTTT
>TRBV20-1|TRBJ2-1|TRBD2|.|17
CSAREGTSGRAYNEQFF
TGCAGTGCTCGCGAGGGGACTAGCGGGAGAGCCTACAATGAGCAGTTCTTC
>TRBV6-5|TRBJ2-3|TRBD1|.|15
CASSYTRGITDTQYF
TGTGCCAGCAGTTATACCAGGGGGATCACAGATACGCAGTATTTT
>TRBV6-6|TRBJ2-1|.|once|14
CASRTGTSYNEQFF
TGTGCCAGCAGAACCGGGACGTCCTACAATGAGCAGTTCTTC
>TRBV20-1|TRBJ2-5|.|.|14
CSVFTVGQKETQYF
TGCAGTGTTTTCACGGTTGGACAGAAAGAGACCCAGTACTTC
>TRBV29-1|TRBJ2-1|TRBD2|.|16
CSVEGLVMGLGNEQFF
TGCAGCGTTGAGGGACTAGTAATGGGTCTGGGCAATGAGCAGTTCTTC
>TRBV13|TRBJ2-3|.|.|15
CASSLNRLTGDTQYF
TGTGCCAGCAGCTTAAATAGATTAACAGGAGATACGCAGTATTTT
>TRBV5-1|TRBJ1-2|TRBD1|.|15
CASSSSDRGLDGYTF
TGCGCCAGCAGCTCAAGCGACAGGGGGCTCGATGGCTACACCTTC
>TRBV12-3/TRBV12-4|TRBJ1-2|TRBD1|.|13
CASSWDRSYGYTF
TGTGCCAGCAGTTGGGACAGGAGCTATGGCTACACCTTC
>TRBV11-2|TRBJ2-7|TRBD2|few|15
CASSSSGGNLYEQYF
TGTGCCAGCAGTTCTAGCGGGGGGAACCTCTACGAGCAGTACTTC
>TRBV4-2|TRBJ2-5|.|few|13
CASSKGGGETQYF
TGTGCCAGCAGCAAAGGGGGGGGAGAGACCCAGTACTTC
>TRBV24-1|TRBJ2-1|.|.|14
CATRSGGRSNEQFF
TGTGCCACCAGGTCCGGAGGGAGGTCCAATGAGCAGTTCTTC
>TRBV20-1|TRBJ2-7|.|few|13
CSAARRRGHEQYF
TGCAGTGCAGCCCGTCGGAGGGGTCACGAGCAGTACTTC
>TRBV2|TRBJ2-1|.|.|12
CASSPDTDEQFF
TGTGCCAGCAGTCCGGACACAGATGAGCAGTTCTTC
>TRBV6-1|TRBJ2-1|.|.|15
CASTLGGGSSNEQFF
TGTGCCAGCACTTTGGGGGGCGGGAGTTCCAATGAGCAGTTCTTC
>TRBV5-1|TRBJ2-4|TRBD2|.|18
CASSFRQGTSGDKNIQYF
TGCGCCAGCAGCTTTCGACAGGGGACTAGCGGAGACAAAAACATTCAGTACTTC